The next 29 T cell receptor beta chains were all read from a single sample in a study of cytomegalovirus exposure and HLA in healthy donors. The PCR was carried out with 60 Vbeta primers and 13 Jbeta primers. This table comes from immunoSEQ multiplex PCR, and its TCRdb copy is limited to in-frame clones, with some not included. In the table there are roughly 77,000 clones, around 72% of which are singletons. The source material was PBMCs. The receptor source for this set is a woman in her forties in good health and CMV-seropositive.

The chain recombines TRBV19 with TRBJ1-6; 8 bases line up with TRBD1. The CDR3 has 17 residues. The germline CDR1 and CDR2 sequences are LNHDA and SQIVND (reference sequence). With 1 base clipped from V and 3 bases from J, the junction kept 5 bases outside the gene matches. The CDR3 spells CASSIGATGGYNSPLHF. In DNA form, the CDR3 reads TGTGCCAGTAGTATAGGCGCTACAGGGGGCTATAATTCACCCCTCCACTTT.

V and J are TRBV15 and TRBJ2-3; 8 nucleotides agree with TRBD2. The ends lost 0 bases at V and 2 bases at J; junction bases unmatched: 7. The CDR3 extends over 17 amino acids. Germline assignment: CDR1 LNHNV and CDR2 YYDKDF (reference sequence). The CDR3 here is CATSRDVRGAFTDTQYF. CDR3 nucleotide sequence: TGTGCCACCAGCAGAGATGTGCGGGGGGCCTTCACAGATACGCAGTATTTT.

The V gene is TRBV1, the J gene TRBJ2-1; the table's D call, TRBD2, has no DNA check behind it. TRBV1 is noted as a pseudogene. This CDR3 region has 15 residues. CDR3 in amino acids: CTRLSGGGSYNEQFF. In nucleotides, the CDR3 is TGCACCAGACTTAGCGGGGGAGGTTCCTACAATGAGCAGTTCTTC.

The chain recombines TRBV4-1 with TRBJ1-5, with unresolved D. The CDR3 is 13 residues long. V was pared by 0 bases and J by 6 bases, with 6 bases between. From germline, CDR1 is MGHRA and CDR2 YSYEKL. CDR3 sequence: CASSQEIRQPQHF. CDR3 nucleotide sequence: TGCGCCAGCAGCCAAGAAATTCGTCAGCCCCAGCATTTT.

This clone has more than one count but fewer than ten. The chain combines TRBV7-2 with TRBJ1-6; D gene unclear. CDR3 length equals 14 residues. The germline gives CDR1 SGHTA, CDR2 FQGNSA. The V end lost 5 bases, the J end lost 8 bases, and 13 bases lay between the germline ends. This CDR3 is CASSLGSQDSPLHF. The CDR3 bases are TGTGCCAGCAGCCTCGGGAGCCAAGATTCACCCCTCCACTTT.

The V and J genes are TRBV5-1 and TRBJ2-1, with TRBD2 as a possible D gene (5 bases). Germline V gene data show CDR1 as SGHRS and CDR2 as YFSETQ. The CDR3 consists of 14 residues. With 0 bases removed from V and 9 bases from J, the gap between germline ends came to 13 bases. The CDR3 DNA reads TGCGCCAGCAGCTTGGGGACTCACGAGGGTGAGCAGTTCTTC. This sequence encodes CASSLGTHEGEQFF.

The V gene is TRBV5-8, the J gene TRBJ1-2; a weak D match, TRBD1 (5 bases). CDR3 length equals 15 residues. Trimming removed 0 bases at V and 5 bases at J, with 14 bases between. Germline CDR1 reads SGHTS; CDR2 reads YDEGEE. The CDR3 nucleotides are TGTGCCAGCAGCTTGGAGGGCAGGGTGTATTATGGCTACACCTTC. Its protein is CASSLEGRVYYGYTF.

This clone was seen repeatedly, ten times or more. The CDR3 reads CASSLGTSGTQSYEQYF. The DNA for the CDR3 is TGCGCCAGCAGCCTAGGGACTAGCGGGACGCAGTCCTACGAGCAGTACTTC. The genes are TRBV5-1 and TRBJ2-7, with 13 bases matching TRBD2. CDR3 length equals 17 residues. The V gene end was trimmed by 4 bases and the J gene end by 1 base; junction bases not matched to a gene: 8. Germline V gene sequence: CDR1 SGHRS, CDR2 YFSETQ.

J is TRBJ1-2 and V is TRBV16; D gene unclear. The CDR3 has 14 amino acids. Germline-derived CDR1 and CDR2 are KGHSY and FQNENV. The V and J ends lost 2 bases and 1 base respectively, with 8 bases between them. CDR3 residues: CASSQIASNYGYTF. The CDR3 bases are TGTGCCAGCAGCCAAATTGCCAGTAACTATGGCTACACCTTC. The full variable domain, rest sourced from reference TRBV16 and TRBJ1-2, is GEEVAQTPKHLVRGEGQKAKLYCAPIKGHSYVFWYQQVLKNEFKFLISFQNENVFDETGMPKERFSAKCLPNSPCSLEIQATKLEDSAVYFCASSQIASNYGYTFGSGTRLTVV.

The CDR3 DNA reads TGTGCCATCAGTGAGTCGAACTCGGATGGCTACACCTTC. The encoded protein is CAISESNSDGYTF. The chain recombines TRBV10-3 with TRBJ1-2; D call uncertain. Germline V lookup: CDR1 ENHRY, CDR2 SYGVKD. V was shortened by 0 bases and J by 6 bases, with 8 bases between the two germline ends. The CDR3 spans 13 residues.

CDR3 DNA sequence: TGTGCCAGCAGCTTAGTACCCGGAGGGAACACTGAAGCTTTCTTT. It specifies CASSLVPGGNTEAFF. The rearrangement joins TRBV11-2 to TRBJ1-1; D is uncertain. V was cut by 1 base and J by 1 base, with 10 bases left in between. CDR3 size: 15 residues. Germline-derived CDR1 and CDR2 are SGHAT and FQNNGV. Full variable domain (outside the CDR3, taken from reference TRBV11-2 and TRBJ1-1): EAGVAQSPRYKIIEKRQSVAFWCNPISGHATLYWYQQILGQGPKLLIQFQNNGVVDDSQLPKDRFSAERLKGVDSTLKIQPAKLEDSAVYLCASSLVPGGNTEAFFGQGTRLTVV.

Points on this clone: The junction does not match germline at one end; this may be a read error. J is TRBJ2-5 and V is TRBV2, with a tentative D call TRBD2 (6 bases). Germline-derived CDR1 and CDR2 are SNHLY and FYNNEI. The CDR3 is 14 residues long. This CDR3 is CASRGGAGQETQYF. The CDR3, as DNA: TGTGCCAGCAGGGGCGGGGCTGGCCAAGAGACTCAGTACTTC.

The chain recombines TRBV29-1 with TRBJ2-7; D remains ambiguous. Germline CDR1 and CDR2: SQVTM and ANQGSEA. The CDR3 extends over 13 amino acids. Between the trimmed V and J ends, which lost 4 bases and 3 bases, there was a span of 13 bases. CDR3 in DNA: TGCAGCGTTGCCATGCGGAGAGGCTACGAGCAGTACTTC. Translated, it gives CSVAMRRGYEQYF.

CDR3 residues: CASNFQDTQYF. The DNA for the CDR3 is TGTGCCAGCAACTTCCAGGATACGCAGTATTTT. The rearrangement uses TRBV5-6 and TRBJ2-3; no clear D gene. The germline CDR1 and CDR2 sequences are SGHDT and YYEEEE. This CDR3 contains 11 residues. The ends were cut back, 6 bases at V and 6 bases at J, with 8 bases in the middle.

The CDR3 protein is CATSGVPALDTQYF. Written as DNA, the CDR3 is TGTGCCACTTCAGGCGTACCGGCTTTGGATACGCAGTATTTT. V and J are TRBV6-5 and TRBJ2-3; D unclear. The germline V gene has CDR1 MNHEY and CDR2 SVGAGI. The CDR3 covers 14 residues. Trimming took 10 bases from V and 6 from J, leaving 20 bases between them.

The chain has TRBV6-5 and TRBJ1-2, with D unclear. Trimming removed 1 base at V and 5 bases at J, with 11 bases between. The germline gives CDR1 MNHEY, CDR2 SVGAGI. The CDR3 contains 14 residues. DNA of the CDR3: TGTGCCAGCAGTTACTTGGGAGCTCTTTATGGCTACACCTTC. It translates to CASSYLGALYGYTF.

V gene TRBV7-6 combines with J gene TRBJ2-5; 11 bases fit TRBD2. This CDR3 has 15 amino acids. Germline loops: CDR1 SGHVS, CDR2 FNYEAQ. V was clipped by 0 bases and J by 4 bases; unmatched bases: 1. For the CDR3, the DNA is TGTGCCAGCAGCTTAGCGCTAGCGGGGGGAGAGACCCAGTACTTC. This gives the protein CASSLALAGGETQYF. The full variable domain, completed using reference TRBV7-6 and TRBJ2-5, is GAGVSQSPRYKVTKRGQDVALRCDPISGHVSLYWYRQALGQGPEFLTYFNYEAQQDKSGLPNDRFSAERPEGSISTLTIQRTEQRDSAMYRCASSLALAGGETQYFGPGTRLLVL.

This chain joins TRBV12-5 and TRBJ2-5; TRBD2 matches 7 bases. Trimming at V came to 9 bases and at J to 4 bases, leaving 2 bases not matched to a gene. CDR1 and CDR2 from the germline V gene are LGHNT and FRNRAP. The length of the CDR3 is 11 residues. This CDR3 is CASAGVETQYF. For the CDR3, the DNA is TGTGCTAGCGCGGGGGTAGAGACCCAGTACTTC. Drawing the rest from reference TRBV12-5 and TRBJ2-5, the complete variable domain is DARVTQTPRHKVTEMGQEVTMRCQPILGHNTVFWYRQTMMQGLELLAYFRNRAPLDDSGMPKDRFSAEMPDATLATLKIQPSEPRDSAVYFCASAGVETQYFGPGTRLLVL.

As DNA, the CDR3 is TGTGCCAGCAGCGACAGGGTCAATGAGCAGTTCTTC. Protein product: CASSDRVNEQFF. The rearrangement joins TRBV2 to TRBJ2-1; TRBD1 matches 7 bases. This CDR3 has 12 residues. With V trimmed by 6 bases and J by 6 bases, 2 bases remained unmatched. In germline, CDR1 is SNHLY, CDR2 FYNNEI.

The rearrangement joins TRBV12-2 to TRBJ1-5; the table names TRBD1, a call not compared with the DNA. TRBV12-2 is classified as a pseudogene. The CDR3 covers 16 residues. CDR3 DNA sequence: TGTGCAAGTCGCTTATCAGGGGCCTCTAGCAATCAGCCCCAGCATTTT. It codes for CASRLSGASSNQPQHF.

This clone has just a few counts. This rearrangement joins TRBV7-2 to TRBJ1-1; 9 nucleotides agree with TRBD1. CDR1 SGHTA and CDR2 FQGNSA come from the germline V gene. There are 15 residues in the CDR3. The ends lost 0 bases at V and 11 bases at J; junction bases unmatched: 10. CDR3 sequence reads: CASSLAGQGSAKAFF. CDR3 DNA sequence: TGTGCCAGCAGCTTAGCCGGACAGGGGTCTGCTAAGGCTTTCTTT.

The chain carries TRBV7-3 and TRBJ1-2; 7 nucleotides align to TRBD1. J lost 5 bases, V lost 5 bases, and 11 bases had no gene match. The CDR3 covers 15 residues. Germline values: CDR1 SGHTA, CDR2 FQGTGA. The CDR3 sequence is CASSPAPGQSYGYTF. The CDR3 DNA is TGTGCCAGCAGCCCAGCTCCGGGACAGTCGTATGGCTACACCTTC.

Concerning this clone: One end of the junction varies from germline; a read error may be responsible. The V gene is TRBV7-7, the J gene TRBJ2-1; 8 bases map to TRBD2. The CDR3 is 15 amino acids. The germline V gene encodes CDR1 SSHAT and CDR2 FNYEAQ (reference sequence). The CDR3 DNA reads TGTGCTAGCAGCCCGGGACTAGGGGCTTACAATGAGCAGTTCTTC. Protein product: CASSPGLGAYNEQFF.

The chain links TRBV5-1 to TRBJ2-3; 10 nucleotides line up with TRBD2. V gave up 1 base and J gave up 3 bases; unmatched junction bases: 8. Germline assignment: CDR1 SGHRS and CDR2 YFSETQ. This CDR3 region has 17 residues. CDR3 protein: CASSLKAGGPGTDTQYF. In nucleotides, the CDR3 is TGCGCCAGCAGCTTGAAAGCGGGAGGGCCGGGAACAGATACGCAGTATTTT.

The genes are TRBV15 and TRBJ1-4, with 9 bases lining up with TRBD1. Germline CDR1 is LNHNV and CDR2 is YYDKDF (reference sequence). The CDR3 is 16 amino acids. The trim removed 0 bases at V and 10 bases at J, leaving 9 bases unmatched. CDR3 DNA: TGTGCCACCAGCAGAGAATCGGGGACAGGGCAGGCAAAACTGTTTTTT. This encodes CATSRESGTGQAKLFF.

This clone was seen only once. CDR3 region: CASRGQAFLNNEQFF. DNA of the CDR3: TGTGCCAGCAGGGGACAGGCCTTTTTAAACAATGAGCAGTTCTTC. V usage is TRBV6-5 and J usage is TRBJ2-1; 8 bases agree with TRBD1. This CDR3 region has 15 residues. The germline gives CDR1 MNHEY, CDR2 SVGAGI. V trimming: 6 bases; J trimming: 5 bases; junction bases outside the gene matches: 9.

This clone was seen only once. CDR3 sequence: CAWLADRGAKQYF. The DNA of the CDR3 is TGTGCCTGGCTGGCAGACCGGGGGGCCAAGCAGTACTTC. The rearrangement uses TRBV30 and TRBJ2-7; maybe TRBD2 (7 bases). Trimming removed 5 bases from V and 8 bases from J, with 19 bases in between. Per the germline V gene, CDR1 is GTSNPN and CDR2 is SVGIG (reference sequence). The CDR3 has 13 residues.

V gene TRBV5-8 combines with J gene TRBJ1-1; 7 bases fit TRBD1. Trimming removed 0 bases from V and 0 bases from J; junction bases left unmatched: 8. The CDR3 sequence is 17 residues long. From germline, CDR1 is SGHTS and CDR2 YDEGEE. The CDR3 loop is CASSLGTGVGVNTEAFF. CDR3 bases: TGTGCCAGCAGCTTGGGGACAGGCGTTGGGGTGAACACTGAAGCTTTCTTT.

The chain is built from TRBV30 and TRBJ2-2, with a tentative D call TRBD1 (5 bases). The CDR3 is made up of 13 amino acids. Germline values: CDR1 GTSNPN, CDR2 SVGIG (reference sequence). Trimming pared 0 bases from V and 7 bases from J, leaving 9 bases between. The CDR3, as DNA: TGTGCCTGGAGTGTACAGGATAGCGGGGAGCTGTTTTTT. Its protein product is CAWSVQDSGELFF.